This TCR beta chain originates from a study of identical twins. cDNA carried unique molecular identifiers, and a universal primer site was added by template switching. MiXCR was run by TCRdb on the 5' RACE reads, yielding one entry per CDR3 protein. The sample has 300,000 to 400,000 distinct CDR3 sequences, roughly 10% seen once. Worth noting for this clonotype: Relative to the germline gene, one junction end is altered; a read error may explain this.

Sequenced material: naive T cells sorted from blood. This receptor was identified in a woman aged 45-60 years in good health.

The CDR3 nucleotides are TGCCGTGCTAGAGAAGGCCTTCTAGCGGGAGGCCTCTACGAGCAGTACTTC. It yields the protein CRAREGLLAGGLYEQYF. The chain links TRBV20-1 to TRBJ2-7, with 11 bases aligning to TRBD2. CDR3 size: 17 residues. Per the germline V gene, CDR1 is DFQATT and CDR2 is SNEGSKA (reference sequence).